This T cell receptor beta chain was captured by sequencing in a study of T cells expressing NK-cell markers. Generation of TCR beta cDNA was performed by 5'RACE template switching incorporating UMIs. One entry per CDR3 protein, without DNA, is what TCRdb gives after re-calling the 5' RACE reads. In total, the table holds hundreds of thousands of distinct CDR3 sequences. Regarding the study as a whole: Evidence did not settle whether expanded NKG2C+ T cell clones targeted HCMV.

Points on this clonotype: Its cognate antigen is unknown.

The CDR3 has 15 residues. The chain couples TRBV12-3 or TRBV12-4 to TRBJ2-3; TCRdb designates TRBD2, a call that cannot be tested without DNA. The sequence came from a woman aged 18 to 75 in good health. Sequencing was performed on blood T cells: a sorted CD56 or NKG2C T cell subset, CD4+ or CD8+ T cells, or bulk PBMC T cells (not recorded which). CDR3 in amino acids: CASSLFGGATSTQYF.